This T cell receptor (beta chain) was profiled in a study of shared clonotypes between healthy human individuals (dated by TCRdb to between 2020 and 2021). General notes on the study: The cohort included a few men and a couple of women between 18 and 49 years of age. For each donor, CD4 naive and CD4 memory were each given three plates, CD8 naive was given two plates, and CD8 memory was given one plate. Blood TCR repertoires of five healthy adults were deeply sequenced to estimate repertoire size and the extent of clonotype sharing between individuals. Different laboratories and diverse techniques were used to prepare libraries and sequence TCR repertoires, to increase sequencing depth and limit assay-specific biases. Per donor, leukapheresis produced somewhere between about 0.85 and 10 billion PBMCs.

Using the deep immunoSEQ assay, multiplex PCR amplified TCR CDR3 regions from genomic DNA. Genomic DNA extracted from each cell subset was distributed evenly over all wells of several immunoSEQ 96-well plates, and each plate served as one replicate. For sorted subsets, around 0.2 ug of genomic DNA, equivalent to about 30,000 T cell genomes, went into each replicate PCR. Purified libraries were quantified with a Qubit 3.0 fluorometer, sized on a Bioanalyzer 2100, and re-quantified with the KAPA Library Quantification kit. A separate single-read 150-cycle Illumina NextSeq 550 flow cell was used to sequence each immunoSEQ 96-well plate. In the authors' own workflow: Because only junctional sequences without quality scores were contained in the immunoSEQ output, filtering matching that applied to full-length reads could not be performed. To assign V/J genes and CDR3, sequences were annotated against IMGT germline references using PyIR, a Python wrapper for IgBLAST v1.9. Reads were filtered out if the reads had weak V/J assignments (E-value above 1e-6), no CDR3, stop codons, out-of-frame junctions, or ambiguous translated residues. V3J clonotypes were defined by identical inferred V gene, J gene, and CDR3 amino acid sequence. The percentage overlap between two repertoires was calculated by dividing the number of shared unique clonotypes by the size of the smaller repertoire. Repertoire richness was assessed with RTK rarefaction, the Chao1 estimator, and Recon v2.1 estimates of unobserved clonotypes. OLGA was used to compute generation probabilities for all TCRbeta clonotypes that the gDNA method yielded from a handful of donors. The source is immuneACCESS, and TCRdb retained only in-frame sequences with V and J called. Part of the clones is not carried over; for the studies checked, unresolved V genes explain less than half of this, and the remainder is unexplained. The DNA was the basis for D and trimming; V, J and clone size are from that table. This sample has 2 million to 2.5 million clones in its table, and around 93% of those were observed once. The top ten clones comprise approximately 0.39% of the sample.

Summary of the overall study and its limitations: Across four donors, roughly 5.4% of naive CD4, around 3.5% of naive CD8, 2.3% of memory CD4, and about 0.44% of memory CD8 clonotypes were shared. Naive subsets generally had larger estimated clonotype richness than memory subsets did. Pairwise subsampling indicated that sequencing depth was expected to affect the degree of clonotype sharing among donors. Only blood was sampled, and tissue TCR repertoires likely differ from those in blood. Because the study included only a small number of donors, the genetic and exposure-history diversity represented was limited. Even with the large sequencing depth, rarefaction of the sorted-subset datasets indicated that sequencing was incomplete. Compared with non-shared clonotypes, clonotypes shared by all four sorted-subset donors had higher generation probabilities.

The germline V end is reduced by 3 bases and the J end by 0 bases; junction bases left unmatched: 16. CDR1 SNHLY and CDR2 FYNNEI were looked up in the germline V gene. Including the terminal cysteine and phenylalanine, the CDR3 comprises 20 residues. Only CDR3 DNA remains: 60 bases, in frame from the first base. The donors were healthy, HIV-negative adults with no recently reported acute infections or vaccinations. All donors were Caucasian adults living in Nashville, Tennessee, USA. Magnetic negative selection was used to enrich CD4+ T cells, after which naive cells were positively selected on CD45RA and the negative fraction became the memory subset. After blood collection by leukapheresis, PBMCs were isolated using Ficoll-Histopaque density gradient centrifugation and then cryopreserved in the vapor phase of liquid nitrogen. Analytical flow cytometry was used to check the purity and quantity of each magnetically sorted T cell population. From each sorted fraction, genomic DNA was isolated and quantified by UV absorbance on a Nanodrop 2000c.

About this clone itself: No cognate antigen has been identified for it. Within one base of it there is no much larger clone, and no base qualities were kept.

The sequencing sample was made of naive CD4+ T cells from PBMCs. What the cell subset or site label conveys for this sample: CD45RA+ positively selected. The receptor was derived from a man aged 18 to 30 in good health. Some clones in this sample may be carry-over from other donors' samples. Recombination linked TRBV2 to TRBJ1-5; TRBD1 agrees with 8 junctional bases. CDR3 region: CASSDTSGQGRYGSNQPQHF. The DNA sequence follows: TGTGCCAGCAGTGATACCTCAGGACAGGGCAGGTACGGTAGCAATCAGCCCCAGCATTTT.